By share, the clone carrying this T cell receptor beta chain counts as medium-sized. V lost 5 bases and J lost 3, with 13 bases in between. The CDR3 length is 14 residues. Adaptor-ligated barcode primers were used to amplify TRBV12-4/TRBJ1-2 clonotypes. TCRdb ran MiXCR on the multiplex PCR reads and lists one entry per CDR3 protein. Among around 560 distinct CDR3 sequences listed, less than 20% were seen once. Tregs were sorted as CD4+CD25+CD127-/low cells. Sequencing was carried out using tumor-infiltrating Tregs sorted from the breast tumor. This clonotype was obtained from a female donor with breast cancer. The V gene is TRBV12-3 or TRBV12-4, the J gene TRBJ1-2; maybe TRBD1 (6 bases). CDR3 region: CASSLQGVDYGYTF. The CDR3 coding sequence is TGTGCCAGCAGTCTACAGGGTGTTGACTATGGCTACACCTTC.